This is a list of T cell receptor beta chains from one sample in a study of shared clonotypes between healthy human individuals. The protocol was immunoSEQ multiplex PCR, while the TCRdb copy is restricted to in-frame clones and leaves out a portion. The profile shows some 79,000 clones, 60% to 80% of them singletons. The specimen sequenced was memory CD8+ T cells sorted from blood. The receptors were gathered from a man aged 30-40 years in good health. CDR3s include the opening cysteine and the closing phenylalanine or tryptophan. D genes are given only for firm matches. Only some rows state a clone size, as once, few, many or a class for expanded clones.

d_gene,v_gene,abundance,j_gene,CDR3aa,CDR3nt
NA,TRBV13,few,TRBJ2-3,CASSLGASVGTDTQYF,TGTGCCAGCAGCTTAGGGGCTAGCGTTGGCACAGATACGCAGTATTTT
TRBD2,TRBV4-2,NA,TRBJ2-7,CASSPVKGTSGNSYEQYF,TGTGCCAGCAGCCCAGTTAAGGGGACTAGCGGCAACTCCTACGAGCAGTACTTC
NA,TRBV28,NA,TRBJ2-7,CASDGGAYEQYF,TGTGCCAGCGATGGCGGAGCCTACGAGCAGTACTTC
TRBD2,TRBV11-2,few,TRBJ2-1,CASSLMGLAPYNEQFF,TGTGCCAGCAGCTTAATGGGACTAGCACCCTACAATGAGCAGTTCTTC
NA,TRBV27,NA,TRBJ2-1,CASSGKWASSYNEQFF,TGTGCCAGCAGTGGGAAGTGGGCGAGCTCCTACAATGAGCAGTTCTTC
TRBD2,TRBV28,many,TRBJ2-3,CASSPLTSGTDTQYF,TGTGCCAGCAGCCCCTTAACTAGCGGCACAGATACGCAGTATTTT
NA,TRBV27,NA,TRBJ2-5,CASSLLGTEETQYF,TGTGCCAGCAGTTTACTTGGAACGGAAGAGACCCAGTACTTC
NA,TRBV7-8,NA,TRBJ2-3,CASSFGQNTDTQYF,TGTGCCAGCAGCTTCGGACAGAACACAGATACGCAGTATTTT
NA,TRBV28,NA,TRBJ2-7,CASTPPYDSYEQYF,TGTGCCAGCACCCCCCCATACGACTCCTACGAGCAGTACTTC
TRBD1,TRBV25-1,NA,TRBJ1-1,CASSGRQGHTEAFF,TGTGCCAGCAGTGGTAGACAGGGCCACACTGAAGCTTTCTTT
TRBD2,TRBV7-9,few,TRBJ2-1,CASSGRAGSSYNEQFF,TGTGCCAGCAGCGGTAGAGCGGGAAGCTCCTACAATGAGCAGTTCTTC